The clone carrying this TCR beta chain appeared a few times. Its matching antigen is unknown. Deep level was the assay's run setting. Here immunoSEQ multiplex PCR was the method, and the copy in TCRdb shows in-frame clones only, minus some. The sample lists 110,000 or so clones; around 66% were seen once. This sample was taken from a study of shared clonotypes between healthy human individuals. Study-wide background: Every donor yielded three CD4 naive, three CD4 memory, two CD8 naive and one CD8 memory plate. Findings and caveats of the study: Incomplete sequencing of sorted subsets was indicated by rarefaction despite large depth. Memory subsets generally showed smaller estimated richness than naive subsets did.

Germline CDR1 SGHAT, CDR2 FQDESV (reference sequence). The junction had 2 bases not matched to a gene; V was cut back by 1 base and J by 1 base. The CDR3 sequence is 16 residues long. The sequencing sample was made of memory CD8+ T cells sorted from blood. Described subset: CD45RO+ cells pooled with CCR7-negative TemRA cells. V usage is TRBV11-1 and J usage is TRBJ2-1; 9 bases agree with TRBD1. The sequence was obtained from a woman younger than 45 in good health. The CDR3 region is CASSLGTGDSYNEQFF. Written as DNA, the CDR3 is TGTGCCAGCAGCTTAGGGACAGGGGATTCCTACAATGAGCAGTTCTTC.